Listed below are T cell receptor beta chains from one sample, sequenced in a study of blood T cell repertoires in COVID-19. Data came from immunoSEQ multiplex PCR; TCRdb stores just in-frame clones and leaves some out. The sample lists about 110,000 clones; roughly 82% were seen once. Input material: peripheral blood. All receptors come from a woman aged 55-69 years with acute or convalescent COVID-19. CDR3s include the opening cysteine and the closing phenylalanine or tryptophan.

V gene	J gene	CDR3 protein
TRBV28	TRBJ1-2	CASRTGGGGYTF
TRBV12-3/TRBV12-4	TRBJ2-7	CASRPGFSYEQYF
TRBV6-7	TRBJ1-2	CASSSQDRGYGYTF
TRBV15	TRBJ1-5	CATSVDRGSNQPQHF
TRBV28	TRBJ1-2	CASSWDRGLVGGYTF
TRBV5-1	TRBJ2-1	CASKLSSYNEQFF
TRBV5-4	TRBJ1-4	CASSARGKLFF
TRBV10-2	TRBJ1-4	CATRQGGEKLFF
TRBV11-3	TRBJ1-2	CASSLRGLDGYTF
TRBV18	TRBJ1-4	CASSPPGTGNEKLFF
TRBV11-2	TRBJ2-5	CASSLKLTGGETQYF